Shown below are 31 T cell receptor beta chains from a single sample sequenced in a study of blood T cell repertoires in COVID-19. The protocol was immunoSEQ multiplex PCR, while the TCRdb copy is restricted to in-frame clones and leaves out a portion. The table has roughly 59,000 clones, about 78% seen once. Sequencing was performed on peripheral blood. All receptors derive from a man older than 75 with acute or convalescent COVID-19.

This clone was detected a few times. The chain combines TRBV27 with TRBJ1-5; D uncertain. Per germline, CDR1 MNHEY and CDR2 SMNVEV (reference sequence). The CDR3 has 13 residues. Trimming stripped 2 bases from V and 4 bases from J, with 6 bases between. CDR3: CASSLALNQPQHF. In DNA form, the CDR3 reads TGTGCCAGCAGTTTAGCGCTGAATCAGCCCCAGCATTTT.

The chain combines TRBV28 with TRBJ1-6, with 8 positions matching TRBD1. This CDR3 contains 15 residues. V was clipped by 5 bases and J by 8 bases; unmatched bases: 8. Germline V CDR1 and CDR2: MDHEN, SYDVKM. The CDR3 is CASSVRTGQYSPLHF. DNA for the CDR3: TGTGCCAGCAGTGTCAGGACAGGGCAGTATTCACCCCTCCACTTT.

This clone was observed a few times. The chain recombines TRBV4-1 with TRBJ2-7; D perhaps matches TRBD1 (5 bases). With 4 bases removed from V and 5 bases from J, the gap between germline ends came to 15 bases. Germline-derived CDR1 and CDR2 are MGHRA and YSYEKL. The CDR3 totals 14 residues. This chain's CDR3 is CASSLYETAHEQYF. Here the CDR3 DNA reads TGCGCCAGCAGCCTCTATGAGACAGCCCACGAGCAGTACTTC.

This clone was found once. The chain joins TRBV30 to TRBJ2-1; 8 nucleotides match TRBD1. The germline CDR1 and CDR2 sequences are GTSNPN and SVGIG (reference sequence). This CDR3 comprises 15 residues. The V and J ends lost 5 bases and 7 bases, in that order; junction bases with no gene match: 13. The CDR3 DNA reads TGTGCCTGGCAAAGACAGGGGAGTGTAGTTAATGAGCAGTTCTTC. The encoded protein is CAWQRQGSVVNEQFF.

The chain combines TRBV5-8 with TRBJ2-6; tentatively, D is TRBD2 (6 bases). Germline values: CDR1 SGHTS, CDR2 YDEGEE. This CDR3 region has 17 residues. V was clipped by 0 bases and J by 2 bases, with 12 bases between them. The CDR3 loop is CASSLALGGPGANVLTF. The CDR3, as DNA: TGTGCCAGCAGCTTGGCCCTGGGGGGACCTGGGGCCAACGTCCTGACTTTC.

This clone was detected once. The chain couples TRBV7-2 to TRBJ2-7, with TRBD2 identical over 7 bases. CDR1 and CDR2 from the germline V gene are SGHTA and FQGNSA. The V gene end was trimmed by 5 bases and the J gene end by 5 bases; junction bases not matched to a gene: 6. The CDR3 is made up of 13 amino acids. CDR3 coding DNA: TGTGCCAGCAGCCAAACCGGGGGGAACGAGCAGTACTTC. Protein product: CASSQTGGNEQYF.

The rearrangement uses TRBV7-9 and TRBJ2-1, with TRBD1 identical over 10 bases. This CDR3 has 17 residues. The V gene's germline CDR1 is SEHNR and CDR2 FQNEAQ (reference sequence). V shed 1 base, J shed 7 bases, and the junction held 10 bases outside the gene matches. Here the CDR3 DNA reads TGTGCCAGCAGCTTAGGGTTTGGACAGGGGGGAATGAATGAGCAGTTCTTC. Translation gives CASSLGFGQGGMNEQFF.

This chain uses TRBV2 with TRBJ1-3, with a tentative D call TRBD1 (5 bases). The germline gives CDR1 SNHLY, CDR2 FYNNEI. CDR3 length equals 18 residues. With 2 bases removed from V and 0 bases from J, the gap between germline ends came to 17 bases. The DNA of the CDR3 is TGTGCCAGCAGTGAAACAGGCGGAGAGACGAGCTCTGGAAACACCATATATTTT. This gives the protein CASSETGGETSSGNTIYF.

This clone was found a few times. V usage is TRBV19 and J usage is TRBJ1-5; no reliable D call. The ends were cut back, 4 bases at V and 5 bases at J, with 9 bases in the middle. Germline loops: CDR1 LNHDA, CDR2 SQIVND (reference sequence). This CDR3 has 13 residues. The CDR3 here is CASSSTRDQPQHF. CDR3 coding DNA: TGTGCCAGTAGTAGCACCCGGGATCAGCCCCAGCATTTT.

The chain uses TRBV10-3 and TRBJ1-6, with D perhaps TRBD1 (5 bases). The V gene's germline CDR1 is ENHRY and CDR2 SYGVKD. This CDR3 is built from 13 residues. Trimming left V 6 bases short and J 8 bases short, with 11 bases between. Here the CDR3 DNA reads TGTGCCATCAGAGGGCAAGGGGATTCACCCCTCCACTTT. It translates to CAIRGQGDSPLHF.

The V and J genes are TRBV27 and TRBJ2-7, with 12 bases fitting TRBD2. This CDR3 has 16 amino acids. Trimming at V came to 3 bases and at J to 3 bases, leaving 6 bases not matched to a gene. The germline V gene encodes CDR1 MNHEY and CDR2 SMNVEV (reference sequence). CDR3 sequence: CASSFVPGLAGYEQYF. The DNA for the CDR3 is TGTGCCAGCAGTTTCGTCCCGGGACTAGCGGGCTACGAGCAGTACTTC.

This clone was seen a few times. The J gene is TRBJ1-1, the V gene TRBV5-1, with D hard to call. V was cut by 0 bases and J by 5 bases, with 11 bases left in between. Germline V gene lookup returns CDR1 SGHRS and CDR2 YFSETQ. CDR3 length: 14 residues. The CDR3 DNA reads TGCGCCAGCAGCTTGGAACTTAGTGGTACTGAAGCTTTCTTT. Its translation: CASSLELSGTEAFF.

The chain couples TRBV5-1 to TRBJ1-2; 8 nucleotides match TRBD1. Trimming at V came to 4 bases and at J to 6 bases, leaving 20 bases not matched to a gene. The CDR3 contains 18 residues. CDR1 SGHRS and CDR2 YFSETQ come from the germline V gene. The CDR3 loop reads CASSPLGQGEGFGDGYTF. The CDR3 DNA reads as TGCGCCAGCAGCCCGCTCGGACAGGGAGAGGGGTTTGGGGATGGCTACACCTTC.

The chain's CDR3 is CASSFTSGQGTAQYF. CDR3 DNA sequence: TGTGCCAGCAGCTTCACCTCGGGACAGGGGACGGCCCAGTACTTC. The chain is built from TRBV7-9 and TRBJ2-5; the match to TRBD1 covers 10 bases. Trimming cost V 3 bases and J 9 bases; bases outside gene matches: 10. Germline assignment: CDR1 SEHNR and CDR2 FQNEAQ (reference sequence). The CDR3 has 15 amino acids.

The chain has TRBV5-1 and TRBJ2-2; D remains unclear. V was clipped by 4 bases and J by 4 bases, with 8 bases between them. CDR1 SGHRS and CDR2 YFSETQ come from the germline V gene. This CDR3 is built from 13 residues. The CDR3 loop is CASSQSVTGELFF. The CDR3, as DNA: TGCGCCAGCAGCCAAAGCGTCACCGGGGAGCTGTTTTTT.

The chain links TRBV30 to TRBJ2-3, with TRBD2 matching 7 bases. The CDR3 consists of 14 residues. After removal of 5 bases from V and 0 bases from J, the junction contained 5 bases not matched to a gene. The germline gives CDR1 GTSNPN, CDR2 SVGIG (reference sequence). In DNA, the CDR3 is TGTGCCTGGGCAAGCGGGGTTAGCACAGATACGCAGTATTTT. As protein: CAWASGVSTDTQYF.

The rearrangement uses TRBV15 and TRBJ2-7; D possibly corresponds to TRBD2 (5 bases). This CDR3 has 15 amino acids. Trimming took 0 bases from V and 2 from J, leaving 11 bases between them. Germline V gene lookup returns CDR1 LNHNV and CDR2 YYDKDF (reference sequence). CDR3 in amino acids: CATSREARGPYEQYF. The CDR3 DNA reads TGTGCCACCAGCAGAGAGGCTCGCGGGCCCTACGAGCAGTACTTC.

The chain couples TRBV3-1 (or the pseudogene TRBV3-2) to TRBJ1-1, with D unclear. With 0 bases removed from V and 0 bases from J, the gap between germline ends came to 8 bases. Germline values: CDR1 LGHDT, CDR2 YNNKEL (reference sequence). This CDR3 comprises 15 residues. The chain's CDR3 is CASSQDSIMNTEAFF. The CDR3 region has the DNA TGTGCCAGCAGCCAAGACAGTATCATGAACACTGAAGCTTTCTTT.

The V gene is TRBV19, the J gene TRBJ2-3; 10 bases map to TRBD1. The CDR3 runs to 17 residues. Per the germline V gene, CDR1 is LNHDA and CDR2 is SQIVND (reference sequence). Trimming at V came to 6 bases and at J to 2 bases, leaving 11 bases not matched to a gene. CDR3 DNA: TGTGCCAGTAGCAAAGAGGGGACAGGGGAGTTCACAGATACGCAGTATTTT. Its protein product is CASSKEGTGEFTDTQYF.

The chain has TRBV24-1 and TRBJ2-1; D is perhaps TRBD2 (6 bases). V lost 9 bases to trimming and J lost 4 bases, with 12 bases between them. The CDR3 runs to 13 residues. The germline CDR1 and CDR2 sequences are KGHDR and SFDVKD. CDR3 nucleotides: TGTGCCACCCGCGGCGGAGGGTACAATGAGCAGTTCTTC. Its translation is CATRGGGYNEQFF.

This clone was counted between two and nine times. The V call is TRBV6-8, the J call TRBJ2-1; maybe TRBD2 (6 bases). Germline assignment: CDR1 MNHGY and CDR2 SAAAGT. The CDR3 length is 16 residues. V dropped 7 bases and J dropped 5 bases, with 21 bases sitting between them. The DNA for the CDR3 is TGTGCCAGCACCCAAGTACGCGGGGCACATAACAATGAGCAGTTCTTC. It yields the protein CASTQVRGAHNNEQFF.

This clone came up a few times. V usage is TRBV19 and J usage is TRBJ1-5; no clear D. The ends were cut back, 1 base at V and 9 bases at J, with 10 bases in the middle. The CDR3 is 13 amino acids. Germline CDR1 and CDR2: LNHDA and SQIVND (reference sequence). Here the CDR3 reads CASSIVAARPQHF. DNA of the CDR3: TGTGCCAGTAGTATAGTGGCGGCAAGGCCCCAGCATTTT.

This clone was observed a handful of times. The rearrangement uses TRBV19 and TRBJ1-1, with 9 bases fitting TRBD1. After removal of 4 bases from V and 5 bases from J, the junction contained 8 bases not matched to a gene. Germline V gene lookup returns CDR1 LNHDA and CDR2 SQIVND (reference sequence). This CDR3 is built from 15 residues. CDR3 residues: CASSREPGQGTEAFF. Written as DNA, the CDR3 is TGTGCCAGTAGTAGAGAACCGGGACAGGGAACTGAAGCTTTCTTT.

The CDR3 sequence: CASSLGQSYNEQFF. The CDR3 DNA reads as TGCGCCAGCAGCTTGGGACAGTCCTACAATGAGCAGTTCTTC. The V call is TRBV5-1, the J call TRBJ2-1; TRBD1 is a possible D gene (5 bases). The CDR3 has 14 amino acids. V shed 0 bases and J shed 1 base, with 5 bases lying between them. CDR1 is SGHRS and CDR2 is YFSETQ in the germline V gene.

The V call is TRBV5-5, the J call TRBJ1-4; weak D call: TRBD1 (6 bases). Trimming removed 5 bases at V and 5 bases at J, with 13 bases between. Germline loops: CDR1 SGHKS, CDR2 YYEKEE (reference sequence). The CDR3 has 14 residues. CDR3 in DNA: TGTGCCAGCAGTCGACAGGTTATAAATGAAAAACTGTTTTTT. Protein product: CASSRQVINEKLFF. The variable domain in full, with the rest retrieved from reference TRBV5-5 and TRBJ1-4, is DAGVTQSPTHLIKTRGQQVTLRCSPISGHKSVSWYQQVLGQGPQFIFQYYEKEERGRGNFPDRFSARQFPNYSSELNVNALLLGDSALYLCASSRQVINEKLFFGSGTQLSVL.

This rearrangement joins TRBV9 to TRBJ1-1, with D possibly TRBD1 on 6 matching bases. The germline V gene has CDR1 SGDLS and CDR2 YYNGEE. The CDR3 loop spans 14 amino acids. The V end lost 1 base, the J end lost 5 bases, and 12 bases lay between the germline ends. This CDR3 is CASSVSQGRTEAFF. The CDR3 DNA sequence: TGTGCCAGCAGCGTATCTCAGGGGAGAACTGAAGCTTTCTTT.

V and J are TRBV5-1 and TRBJ1-6; 10 nucleotides line up with TRBD1. The V segment lost 0 bases and the J segment 7 bases; nucleotides outside the gene matches: 7. Germline CDR1 SGHRS, CDR2 YFSETQ. The CDR3 is 17 residues long. This CDR3 is CASSLARQGAGNSPLHF. The CDR3 coding sequence is TGCGCCAGCAGCTTGGCCCGACAGGGGGCAGGGAATTCACCCCTCCACTTT.

The chain carries TRBV30 and TRBJ1-2, with D possibly TRBD1 on 6 matching bases. This CDR3 contains 14 residues. Germline V gene sequence: CDR1 GTSNPN, CDR2 SVGIG (reference sequence). V shed 2 bases and J shed 6 bases, with 16 bases lying between them. As DNA, the CDR3 is TGTGCCTGGAGTCTACGGGGGGCAATCCATGGCTACACCTTC. Translating gives CAWSLRGAIHGYTF.

The V and J genes are TRBV19 and TRBJ2-1; 10 positions match TRBD1. The CDR3 runs to 13 residues. The ends lost 9 bases at V and 4 bases at J; junction bases unmatched: 3. From germline, CDR1 is LNHDA and CDR2 SQIVND (reference sequence). In DNA, the CDR3 is TGTGCCAGCCGGGACAGGGGTTACAATGAGCAGTTCTTC. Its protein is CASRDRGYNEQFF.

The chain recombines TRBV9 with TRBJ2-1, with D tentatively TRBD2 (6 bases). CDR1 and CDR2 from the germline V gene are SGDLS and YYNGEE. CDR3 length: 15 residues. Deletions cut 2 bases from V and 0 bases from J, with 9 bases between. The CDR3 protein is CASSVGGTSYNEQFF. CDR3 coding DNA: TGTGCCAGCAGCGTGGGAGGTACCTCCTACAATGAGCAGTTCTTC.

The chain uses TRBV5-1 and TRBJ1-1, with D possibly being TRBD1 (6 bases). Trimming removed 7 bases from V and 1 base from J, with 20 bases in between. This CDR3 spans 16 amino acids. Per germline, CDR1 SGHRS and CDR2 YFSETQ. DNA for the CDR3: TGCGCCAGCGCTCCACAGGGTGATGTCCCGAACACTGAAGCTTTCTTT. It translates to CASAPQGDVPNTEAFF.